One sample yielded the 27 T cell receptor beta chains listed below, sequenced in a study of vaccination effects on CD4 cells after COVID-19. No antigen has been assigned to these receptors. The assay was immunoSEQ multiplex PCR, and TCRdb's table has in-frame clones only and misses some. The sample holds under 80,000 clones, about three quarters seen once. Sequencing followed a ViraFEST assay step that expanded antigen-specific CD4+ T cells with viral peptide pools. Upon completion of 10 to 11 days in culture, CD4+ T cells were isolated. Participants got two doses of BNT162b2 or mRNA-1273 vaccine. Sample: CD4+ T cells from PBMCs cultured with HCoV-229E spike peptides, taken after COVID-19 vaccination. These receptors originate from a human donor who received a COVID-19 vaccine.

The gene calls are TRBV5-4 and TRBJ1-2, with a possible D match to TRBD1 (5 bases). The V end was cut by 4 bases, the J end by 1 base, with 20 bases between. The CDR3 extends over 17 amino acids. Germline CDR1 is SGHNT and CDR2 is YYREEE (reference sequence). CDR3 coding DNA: TGTGCCAGCAGCAGTGGGAGGGCCGGGACGGGTAACTATGGCTACACCTTC. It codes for CASSSGRAGTGNYGYTF.

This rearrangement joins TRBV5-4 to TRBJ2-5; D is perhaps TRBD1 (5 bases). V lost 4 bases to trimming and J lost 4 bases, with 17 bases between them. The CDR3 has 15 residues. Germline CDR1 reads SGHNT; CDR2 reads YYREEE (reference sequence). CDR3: CASSPGPQGRETQYF. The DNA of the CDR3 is TGTGCCAGCAGCCCCGGGCCCCAGGGTAGAGAGACCCAGTACTTC. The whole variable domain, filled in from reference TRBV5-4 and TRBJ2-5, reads ETGVTQSPTHLIKTRGQQVTLRCSSQSGHNTVSWYQQALGQGPQFIFQYYREEENGRGNFPPRFSGLQFPNYSSELNVNALELDDSALYLCASSPGPQGRETQYFGPGTRLLVL.

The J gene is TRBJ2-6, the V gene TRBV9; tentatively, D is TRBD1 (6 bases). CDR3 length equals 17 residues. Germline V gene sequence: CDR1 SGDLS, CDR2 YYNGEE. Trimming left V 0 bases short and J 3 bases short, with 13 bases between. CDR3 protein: CASSVGHATGGANVLTF. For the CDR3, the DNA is TGTGCCAGCAGCGTAGGTCACGCGACAGGTGGGGCCAACGTCCTGACTTTC.

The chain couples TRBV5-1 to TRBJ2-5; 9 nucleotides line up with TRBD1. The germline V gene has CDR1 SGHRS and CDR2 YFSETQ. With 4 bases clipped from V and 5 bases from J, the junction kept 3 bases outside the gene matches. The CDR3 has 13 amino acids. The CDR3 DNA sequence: TGCGCCAGCAGCGCCGGACAGGGGGAGACCCAGTACTTC. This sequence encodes CASSAGQGETQYF.

CDR3 nucleotide sequence: TGTGCCAGCAGCTTACGGGACAGGGGAGAGGGTGAGCAGTTCTTC. Protein sequence: CASSLRDRGEGEQFF. The chain has TRBV7-3 and TRBJ2-1; TRBD1 agrees at 10 bases. V gave up 2 bases and J gave up 9 bases; unmatched junction bases: 7. The CDR3 loop spans 15 amino acids. Germline V CDR1 and CDR2: SGHTA, FQGTGA.

The CDR3 coding sequence is TGTGCCAGCAGCCAAGTCGTACAGACGAATGAAAAACTGTTTTTT. Protein: CASSQVVQTNEKLFF. The rearrangement uses TRBV3-1 (or the pseudogene TRBV3-2) and TRBJ1-4; D is unclear. Trimming shortened V by 1 base and J by 5 bases, and 11 bases separated the two germline ends. Per germline, CDR1 LGHDT and CDR2 YNNKEL (reference sequence). CDR3 length equals 15 residues.

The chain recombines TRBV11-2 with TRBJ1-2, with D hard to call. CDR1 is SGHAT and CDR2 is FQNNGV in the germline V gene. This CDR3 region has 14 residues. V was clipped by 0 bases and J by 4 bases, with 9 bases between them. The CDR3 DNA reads TGTGCCAGCAGCTTAGACCCGACGGTCTATGGCTACACCTTC. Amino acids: CASSLDPTVYGYTF.

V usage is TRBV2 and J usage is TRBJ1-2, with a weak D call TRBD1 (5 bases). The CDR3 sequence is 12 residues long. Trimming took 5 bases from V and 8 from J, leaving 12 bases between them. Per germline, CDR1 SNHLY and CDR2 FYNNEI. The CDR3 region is CASSLIWGGYTF. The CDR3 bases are TGTGCCAGCAGTCTTATTTGGGGGGGCTACACCTTC. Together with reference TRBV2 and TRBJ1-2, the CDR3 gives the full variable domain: EPEVTQTPSHQVTQMGQEVILRCVPISNHLYFYWYRQILGQKVEFLVSFYNNEISEKSEIFDDQFSVERPDGSNFTLKIRSTKLEDSAMYFCASSLIWGGYTFGSGTRLTVV.

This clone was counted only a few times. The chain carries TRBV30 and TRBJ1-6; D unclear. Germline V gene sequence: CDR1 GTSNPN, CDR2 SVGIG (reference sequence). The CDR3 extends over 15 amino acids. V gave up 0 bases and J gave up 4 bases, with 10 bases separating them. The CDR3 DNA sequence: TGTGCCTGGAGTGTTTCTGGATCTTATAATTCACCCCTCCACTTT. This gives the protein CAWSVSGSYNSPLHF.

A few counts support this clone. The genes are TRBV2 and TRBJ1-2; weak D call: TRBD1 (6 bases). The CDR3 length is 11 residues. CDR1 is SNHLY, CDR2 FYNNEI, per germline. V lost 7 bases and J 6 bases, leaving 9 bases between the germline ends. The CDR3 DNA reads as TGTGCCAGCAAGTGGACAGATGGCTACACCTTC. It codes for CASKWTDGYTF.

CDR3 amino acids: CASSYSGNVEKLFF. The CDR3 DNA reads as TGTGCCAGCAGTTACTCCGGGAACGTAGAAAAACTGTTTTTT. This chain connects TRBV6-5 to TRBJ1-4; the D is unclear. Germline-derived CDR1 and CDR2 are MNHEY and SVGAGI. V lost 0 bases, J lost 8 bases, and 10 bases lay in between. The CDR3 runs to 14 residues.

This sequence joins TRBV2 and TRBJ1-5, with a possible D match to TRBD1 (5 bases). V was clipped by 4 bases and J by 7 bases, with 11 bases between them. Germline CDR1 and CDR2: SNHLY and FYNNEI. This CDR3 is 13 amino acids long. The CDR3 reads CASSGTEGQPQHF. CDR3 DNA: TGTGCCAGCAGTGGGACTGAGGGGCAGCCCCAGCATTTT.

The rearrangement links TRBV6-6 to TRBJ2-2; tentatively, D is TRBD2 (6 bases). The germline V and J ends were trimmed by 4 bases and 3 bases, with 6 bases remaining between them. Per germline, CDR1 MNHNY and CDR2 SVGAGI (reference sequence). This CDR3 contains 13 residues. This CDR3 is CASSWGDTGELFF. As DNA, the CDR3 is TGTGCCAGCAGTTGGGGGGACACCGGGGAGCTGTTTTTT.

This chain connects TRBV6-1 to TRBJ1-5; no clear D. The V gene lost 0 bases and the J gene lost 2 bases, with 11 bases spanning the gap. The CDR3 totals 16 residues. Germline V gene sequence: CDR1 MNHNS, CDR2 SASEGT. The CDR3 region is CASSEARSSGNQPQHF. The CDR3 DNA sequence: TGTGCCAGCAGTGAAGCGAGATCCTCGGGCAATCAGCCCCAGCATTTT.

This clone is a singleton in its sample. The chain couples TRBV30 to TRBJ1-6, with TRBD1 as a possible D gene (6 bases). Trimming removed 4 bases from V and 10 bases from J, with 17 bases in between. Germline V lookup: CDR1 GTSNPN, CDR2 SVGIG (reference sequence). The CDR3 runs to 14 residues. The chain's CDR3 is CAWTRGGSGSPLHF. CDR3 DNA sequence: TGTGCCTGGACCAGGGGCGGGTCGGGGTCACCCCTCCACTTT.

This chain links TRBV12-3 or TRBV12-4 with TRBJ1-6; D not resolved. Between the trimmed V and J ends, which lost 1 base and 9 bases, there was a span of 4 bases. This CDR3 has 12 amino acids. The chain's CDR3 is CASSLGISPLHF. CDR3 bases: TGTGCCAGCAGTTTAGGGATTTCACCCCTCCACTTT.

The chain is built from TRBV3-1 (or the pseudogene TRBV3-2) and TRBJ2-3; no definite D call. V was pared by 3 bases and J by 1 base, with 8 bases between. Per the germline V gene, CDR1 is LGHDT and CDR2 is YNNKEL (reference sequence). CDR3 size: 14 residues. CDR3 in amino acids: CASSQASGTDTQYF. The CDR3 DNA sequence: TGTGCCAGCAGCCAGGCTTCAGGCACAGATACGCAGTATTTT.

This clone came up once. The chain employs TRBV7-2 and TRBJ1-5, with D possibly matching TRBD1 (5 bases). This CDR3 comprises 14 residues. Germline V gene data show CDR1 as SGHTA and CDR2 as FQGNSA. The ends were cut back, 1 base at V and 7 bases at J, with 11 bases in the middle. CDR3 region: CASSLVQGRQPQHF. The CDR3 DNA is TGTGCCAGCAGCTTAGTCCAGGGAAGGCAGCCCCAGCATTTT.

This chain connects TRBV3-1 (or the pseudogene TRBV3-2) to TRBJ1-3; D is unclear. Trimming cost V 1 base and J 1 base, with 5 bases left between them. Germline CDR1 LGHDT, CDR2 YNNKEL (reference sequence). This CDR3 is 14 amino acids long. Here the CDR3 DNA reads TGTGCCAGCAGCCAAGGGAGATCTGGAAACACCATATATTTT. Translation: CASSQGRSGNTIYF.

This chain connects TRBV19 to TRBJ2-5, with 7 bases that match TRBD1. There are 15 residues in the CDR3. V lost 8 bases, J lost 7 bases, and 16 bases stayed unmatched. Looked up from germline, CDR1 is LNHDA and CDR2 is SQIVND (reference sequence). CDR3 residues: CASGIQGMGPRTQYF. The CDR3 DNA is TGTGCCAGTGGGATACAGGGGATGGGCCCACGGACCCAGTACTTC.

CDR3 in amino acids: CASSLGGTLYGYTF. CDR3 bases: TGTGCCAGCAGCTTAGGCGGTACCTTATATGGCTACACCTTC. The gene calls are TRBV7-9 and TRBJ1-2; D remains unclear. Germline V gene sequence: CDR1 SEHNR, CDR2 FQNEAQ (reference sequence). V was clipped by 1 base and J by 5 bases, with 11 bases between them. The CDR3 extends over 14 amino acids.

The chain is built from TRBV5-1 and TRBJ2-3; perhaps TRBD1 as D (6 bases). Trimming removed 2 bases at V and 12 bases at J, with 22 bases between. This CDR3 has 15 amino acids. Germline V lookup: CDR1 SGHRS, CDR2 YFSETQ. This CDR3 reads CASSFTGLGEISQYF. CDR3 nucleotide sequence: TGCGCCAGCAGCTTTACAGGGCTTGGGGAGATATCCCAGTATTTT. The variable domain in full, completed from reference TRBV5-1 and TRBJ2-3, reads KAGVTQTPRYLIKTRGQQVTLSCSPISGHRSVSWYQQTPGQGLQFLFEYFSETQRNKGNFPGRFSGRQFSNSRSEMNVSTLELGDSALYLCASSFTGLGEISQYFGPGTRLTVL.

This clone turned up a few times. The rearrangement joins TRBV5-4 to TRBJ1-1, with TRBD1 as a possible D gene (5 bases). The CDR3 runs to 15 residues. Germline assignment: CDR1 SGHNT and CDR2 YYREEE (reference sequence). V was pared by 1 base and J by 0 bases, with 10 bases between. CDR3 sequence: CASSLYGGLNTEAFF. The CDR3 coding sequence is TGTGCCAGCAGCTTGTACGGGGGACTGAACACTGAAGCTTTCTTT.

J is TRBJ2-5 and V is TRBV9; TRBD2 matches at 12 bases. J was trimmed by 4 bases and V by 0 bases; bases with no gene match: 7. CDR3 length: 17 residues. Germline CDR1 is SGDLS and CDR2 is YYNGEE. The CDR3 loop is CASSVASGGAVGETQYF. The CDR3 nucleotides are TGTGCCAGCAGCGTAGCTAGCGGGGGGGCGGTCGGAGAGACCCAGTACTTC.

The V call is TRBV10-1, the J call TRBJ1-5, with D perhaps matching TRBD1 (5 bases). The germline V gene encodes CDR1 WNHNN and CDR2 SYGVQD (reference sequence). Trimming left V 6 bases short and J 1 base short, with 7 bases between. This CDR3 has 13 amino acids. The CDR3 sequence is CASSRDSNQPQHF. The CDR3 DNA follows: TGCGCCAGCAGCCGGGACAGCAATCAGCCCCAGCATTTT.

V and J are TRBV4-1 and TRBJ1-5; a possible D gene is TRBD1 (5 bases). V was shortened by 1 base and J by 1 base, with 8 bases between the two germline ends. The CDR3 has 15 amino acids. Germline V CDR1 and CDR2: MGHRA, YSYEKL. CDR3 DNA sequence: TGCGCCAGCAGCCAAGGGGGCTTGAGCAATCAGCCCCAGCATTTT. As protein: CASSQGGLSNQPQHF.

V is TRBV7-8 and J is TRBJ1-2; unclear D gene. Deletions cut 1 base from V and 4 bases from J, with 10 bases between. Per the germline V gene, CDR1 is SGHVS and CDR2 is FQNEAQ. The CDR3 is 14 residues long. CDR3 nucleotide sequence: TGTGCCAGCAGCTTAGTAGCCGGGTTCTATGGCTACACCTTC. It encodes CASSLVAGFYGYTF.